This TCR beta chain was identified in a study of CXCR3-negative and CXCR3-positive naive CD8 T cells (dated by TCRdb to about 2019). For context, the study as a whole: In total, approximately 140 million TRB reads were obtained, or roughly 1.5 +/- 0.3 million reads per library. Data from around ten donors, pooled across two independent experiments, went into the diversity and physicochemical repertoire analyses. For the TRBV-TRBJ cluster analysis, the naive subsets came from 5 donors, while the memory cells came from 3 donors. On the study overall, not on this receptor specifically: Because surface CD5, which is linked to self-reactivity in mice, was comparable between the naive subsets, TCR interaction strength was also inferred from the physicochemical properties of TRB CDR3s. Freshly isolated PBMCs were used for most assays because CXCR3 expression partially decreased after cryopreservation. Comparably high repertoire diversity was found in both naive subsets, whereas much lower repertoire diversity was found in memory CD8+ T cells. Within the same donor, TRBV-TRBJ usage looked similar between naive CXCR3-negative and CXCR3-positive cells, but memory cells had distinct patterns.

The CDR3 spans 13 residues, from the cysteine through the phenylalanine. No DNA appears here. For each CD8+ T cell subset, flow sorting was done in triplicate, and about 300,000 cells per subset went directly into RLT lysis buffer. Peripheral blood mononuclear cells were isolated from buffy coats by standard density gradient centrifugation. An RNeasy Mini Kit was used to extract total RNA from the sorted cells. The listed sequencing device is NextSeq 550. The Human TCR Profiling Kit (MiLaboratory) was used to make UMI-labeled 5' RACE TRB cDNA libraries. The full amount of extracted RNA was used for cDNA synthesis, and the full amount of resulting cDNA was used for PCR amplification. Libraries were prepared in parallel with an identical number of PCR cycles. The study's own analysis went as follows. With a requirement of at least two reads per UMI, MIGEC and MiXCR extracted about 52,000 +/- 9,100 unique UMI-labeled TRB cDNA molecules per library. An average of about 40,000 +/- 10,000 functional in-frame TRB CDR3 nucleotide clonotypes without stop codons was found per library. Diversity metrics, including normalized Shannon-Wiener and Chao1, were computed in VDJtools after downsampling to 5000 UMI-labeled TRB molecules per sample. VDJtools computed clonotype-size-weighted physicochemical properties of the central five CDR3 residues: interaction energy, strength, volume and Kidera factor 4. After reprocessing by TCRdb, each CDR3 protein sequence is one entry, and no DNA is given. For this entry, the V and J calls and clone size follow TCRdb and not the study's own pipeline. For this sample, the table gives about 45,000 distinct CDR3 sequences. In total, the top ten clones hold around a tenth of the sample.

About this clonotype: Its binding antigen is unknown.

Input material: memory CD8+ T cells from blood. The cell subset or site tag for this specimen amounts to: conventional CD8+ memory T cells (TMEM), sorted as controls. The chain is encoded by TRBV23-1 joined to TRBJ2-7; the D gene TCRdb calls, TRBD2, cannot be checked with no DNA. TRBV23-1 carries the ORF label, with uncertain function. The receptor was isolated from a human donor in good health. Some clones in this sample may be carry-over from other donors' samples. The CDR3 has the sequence CASRLVPPREQYF.